A single sample is the source of the 19 T cell receptor beta chains below, sequenced in a study of cytomegalovirus exposure and HLA in healthy donors. Amplification used 60 Vbeta primers and 13 Jbeta primers. Sequenced by immunoSEQ multiplex PCR; TCRdb stores in-frame clones only, minus some. The sample shows 200,000 to 250,000 clones, around 77% of them seen only once. Material for sequencing was PBMCs. Receptor source: a woman in her thirties in good health and CMV-seronegative.

The gene calls are TRBV2 and TRBJ1-2, with D possibly TRBD1 on 6 matching bases. CDR3 size: 14 residues. Per germline, CDR1 SNHLY and CDR2 FYNNEI. V shed 7 bases and J shed 8 bases, with 20 bases lying between them. The CDR3 protein is CASNMFSGEGGYTF. The CDR3 DNA reads TGTGCCAGCAACATGTTCTCAGGGGAAGGCGGCTACACCTTC.

This CDR3 reads CASSERTGATNEKLFF. The CDR3, as DNA: TGTGCCAGCAGCGAACGGACAGGGGCAACTAATGAAAAACTGTTTTTT. The chain joins TRBV9 to TRBJ1-4, with TRBD1 matching 9 bases. The CDR3 is 16 amino acids. V shed 3 bases, J shed 0 bases, and the junction held 3 bases outside the gene matches. Germline lookup yields CDR1 SGDLS and CDR2 YYNGEE. Full variable domain (outside the CDR3, taken from reference TRBV9 and TRBJ1-4): DSGVTQTPKHLITATGQRVTLRCSPRSGDLSVYWYQQSLDQGLQFLIQYYNGEERAKGNILERFSAQQFPDLHSELNLSSLELGDSALYFCASSERTGATNEKLFFGSGTQLSVL.

CDR3 residues: CAWSVSRVDFFLGGGYTF. The DNA of the CDR3 is TGTGCCTGGAGTGTTAGCCGGGTGGACTTTTTCCTGGGGGGTGGCTACACCTTC. The rearrangement links TRBV30 to TRBJ1-2, with a possible D match to TRBD1 (5 bases). CDR1 is GTSNPN and CDR2 is SVGIG in the germline V gene (reference sequence). V was cut by 0 bases and J by 7 bases, with 27 bases left in between. The CDR3 extends over 18 amino acids.

This clone came up a few times. V usage is TRBV7-9 and J usage is TRBJ1-1; D is perhaps TRBD1 (5 bases). The germline V and J ends were trimmed by 4 bases and 0 bases, with 12 bases remaining between them. Germline CDR1 SEHNR, CDR2 FQNEAQ (reference sequence). The CDR3 spans 15 residues. For the CDR3, the DNA is TGTGCCAGCAGCTCTAATCAGGGTCTGAACACTGAAGCTTTCTTT. Its protein product is CASSSNQGLNTEAFF.

The table lists this clone with a count of one. The chain is built from TRBV27 and TRBJ2-3; D perhaps matches TRBD2 (5 bases). The CDR3 runs to 18 residues. The V and J ends lost 6 bases and 4 bases respectively, with 26 bases between them. Per the germline V gene, CDR1 is MNHEY and CDR2 is SMNVEV (reference sequence). The chain's CDR3 is CASSHRTGKNTMADTQYF. The DNA of the CDR3 is TGTGCCAGCAGCCACCGGACCGGGAAAAACACTATGGCAGATACGCAGTATTTT.

The chain couples TRBV9 to TRBJ2-3; tentative D call: TRBD2 (5 bases). The CDR3 extends over 14 amino acids. CDR1 is SGDLS, CDR2 YYNGEE, per germline. Trimming stripped 3 bases from V and 2 bases from J, with 10 bases between. Here the CDR3 reads CASSAEGYTDTQYF. DNA for the CDR3: TGTGCCAGCAGCGCCGAGGGTTACACAGATACGCAGTATTTT.

The chain is built from TRBV6-5 and TRBJ2-7, with D possibly matching TRBD1 (7 bases). Deletions cut 0 bases from V and 3 bases from J, with 12 bases between. This CDR3 has 15 residues. Germline V gives CDR1 MNHEY, CDR2 SVGAGI. The CDR3 nucleotides are TGTGCCAGCAGTTACTCGGGCAGGGGGGACTACGAGCAGTACTTC. Translated, it gives CASSYSGRGDYEQYF.

This chain uses TRBV5-1 with TRBJ2-5; a possible D gene is TRBD1 (5 bases). Deletions cut 2 bases from V and 1 base from J, with 12 bases between. Germline CDR1 is SGHRS and CDR2 is YFSETQ. CDR3 size: 15 residues. In nucleotides, the CDR3 is TGCGCCAGCAGCTTACGACAGACATTCCAAGAGACCCAGTACTTC. It codes for CASSLRQTFQETQYF.

The DNA of the CDR3 is TGTGCCAGTCAAGGCGGGGACACTGAAGCTTTCTTT. This encodes CASQGGDTEAFF. The chain joins TRBV19 to TRBJ1-1; D unclear. Germline values: CDR1 LNHDA, CDR2 SQIVND (reference sequence). The CDR3 covers 12 residues. V dropped 8 bases and J dropped 3 bases, with 10 bases sitting between them.

This chain connects TRBV30 to TRBJ1-1; D is unresolved. In germline, CDR1 is GTSNPN, CDR2 SVGIG (reference sequence). Trimming shortened V by 4 bases and J by 4 bases, and 7 bases separated the two germline ends. The CDR3 has 11 residues. CDR3 nucleotides: TGTGCCTGGAAAGCCATCACTGAAGCTTTCTTT. Its translation: CAWKAITEAFF.

CDR3 amino acids: CASSAGRAGSSSYEQYF. Here the CDR3 DNA reads TGTGCCAGCAGCGCCGGCCGCGCGGGCTCATCGTCCTACGAGCAGTACTTC. J is TRBJ2-7 and V is TRBV7-9, with a possible D match to TRBD2 (5 bases). The germline V gene has CDR1 SEHNR and CDR2 FQNEAQ (reference sequence). The CDR3 is 17 amino acids. Trimming removed 5 bases at V and 1 base at J, with 21 bases between. The entire variable domain, with the rest obtained from reference TRBV7-9 and TRBJ2-7, is as follows: DTGVSQNPRHKITKRGQNVTFRCDPISEHNRLYWYRQTLGQGPEFLTYFQNEAQLEKSRLLSDRFSAERPKGSFSTLEIQRTEQGDSAMYLCASSAGRAGSSSYEQYFGPGTRLTVT.

This clone showed up just once. The V gene is TRBV5-6, the J gene TRBJ2-1; TRBD2 matches at 14 bases. The CDR3 runs 17 residues. Germline-derived CDR1 and CDR2 are SGHDT and YYEEEE. V lost 4 bases to trimming and J lost 9 bases; unmatched junction nucleotides: 12. CDR3 loop: CASSLNPGLAGDGEQFF. In DNA form, the CDR3 reads TGTGCCAGCAGCCTAAACCCGGGACTAGCGGGAGACGGTGAGCAGTTCTTC.

The chain couples TRBV6-5 to TRBJ1-5; D is possibly TRBD1 (5 bases). CDR3 size: 13 residues. Germline assignment: CDR1 MNHEY and CDR2 SVGAGI. V lost 8 bases to trimming and J lost 4 bases, with 12 bases between them. The CDR3 DNA follows: TGTGCCAGCGGCAGACAGCTTAATCAGCCCCAGCATTTT. It translates to CASGRQLNQPQHF.

A remark on this clone: A junction end diverges from the germline sequence, so it may reflect a read error. The V call is TRBV2, the J call TRBJ2-5; possibly TRBD2 for D (6 bases). CDR3 size: 14 residues. Per the germline V gene, CDR1 is SNHLY and CDR2 is FYNNEI. The CDR3 loop reads CASTEIVGLYEQYF. As DNA, the CDR3 is TGTGCCAGCACTGAAATAGTGGGACTCTATGAGCAGTACTTC.

There are a few counts of this clone. This sequence joins TRBV7-9 and TRBJ1-1; D is uncertain. With 1 base removed from V and 10 bases from J, the gap between germline ends came to 13 bases. The germline V gene encodes CDR1 SEHNR and CDR2 FQNEAQ (reference sequence). The CDR3 runs to 13 residues. The CDR3 nucleotides read TGTGCCAGCAGCTTAGTGCTCTGGAGTCGAGCTTTCTTT. It specifies CASSLVLWSRAFF.

This clone was counted only a few times. The chain combines TRBV6-6 with TRBJ2-5, with 7 bases aligning to TRBD2. The CDR3 length is 16 residues. J gave up 7 bases and V 7 bases, and 18 bases lay outside the gene matches. Germline V gives CDR1 MNHNY, CDR2 SVGAGI (reference sequence). CDR3 nucleotide sequence: TGTGCCAGCACCCAACGGACTAGTTATTACGAGGGGACCCAGTACTTC. It encodes CASTQRTSYYEGTQYF.

J is TRBJ2-7 and V is TRBV5-4, with D possibly being TRBD2 (6 bases). The V end was cut by 0 bases, the J end by 5 bases, with 12 bases between. The CDR3 runs 14 residues. Germline lookup yields CDR1 SGHNT and CDR2 YYREEE (reference sequence). In DNA, the CDR3 is TGTGCCAGCAGCTTGGGGTCAGGGAGGAACGAGCAGTACTTC. Its translation is CASSLGSGRNEQYF.

There are a few counts of this clone. This rearrangement joins TRBV5-6 to TRBJ1-1; D possibly corresponds to TRBD1 (5 bases). The CDR3 sequence is 13 residues long. In germline, CDR1 is SGHDT, CDR2 YYEEEE. Trimming cost V 1 base and J 4 bases, with 8 bases left between them. CDR3 protein: CASSLWGGTEAFF. The DNA for the CDR3 is TGTGCCAGCAGCTTGTGGGGGGGCACTGAAGCTTTCTTT.

Remarks on this clone: Within the sample, other DNA sequences also encode this same CDR3. V gene TRBV4-2 combines with J gene TRBJ2-7; TRBD1 matches at 8 bases. V gave up 4 bases and J gave up 7 bases; unmatched junction bases: 21. Germline V lookup: CDR1 LGHNA, CDR2 YNFKEQ. CDR3 length equals 18 residues. CDR3 in DNA: TGTGCCAGCAGCCCCCACGGAGCTTCAGGGGGGACAGGAGGAGAGCAGTACTTC. Translated, it gives CASSPHGASGGTGGEQYF.